The 19 T cell receptor beta chains presented below share a single source sample, sequenced in a study of T cell repertoires in cytomegalovirus infection. TCRdb re-derived calls from the reads in MiXCR, one entry per CDR3 protein. This sample has over 150,000 distinct CDR3 sequences, with around an eighth found just once. Sequenced input: PBMCs. The source is a human donor in good health (CMV status not recorded). Some clones in this sample may be carry-over from other donors' samples.

This chain connects TRBV2 to TRBJ1-2; the match to TRBD1 covers 7 bases. The CDR3 has 12 residues. CDR1 is SNHLY and CDR2 is FYNNEI in the germline V gene. V shed 6 bases, J shed 5 bases, and the junction held 3 bases outside the gene matches. Here the CDR3 reads CASRGQQYGYTF. CDR3 nucleotides: TGTGCCAGCAGGGGACAGCAGTATGGCTACACCTTC.

This clonotype has a handful of counts. This rearrangement joins TRBV29-1 to TRBJ1-5, with D hard to call. V was pared by 0 bases and J by 7 bases, with 10 bases between. The CDR3 extends over 13 amino acids. Germline V gives CDR1 SQVTM, CDR2 ANQGSEA. CDR3 sequence reads: CSVEDAVGQPQHF. The CDR3 DNA follows: TGCAGCGTTGAAGATGCCGTAGGGCAGCCCCAGCATTTT.

This clonotype appeared many times. The chain recombines TRBV7-9 with TRBJ1-1; TRBD1 matches 7 bases. This CDR3 spans 13 amino acids. Germline loops: CDR1 SEHNR, CDR2 FQNEAQ (reference sequence). With 2 bases clipped from V and 8 bases from J, the junction kept 5 bases outside the gene matches. CDR3 in amino acids: CASSLRGQEEAFF. In DNA, the CDR3 is TGTGCCAGCAGCTTACGCGGACAGGAAGAAGCTTTCTTT.

This clonotype was seen a handful of times. The J gene is TRBJ2-7, the V gene TRBV29-1; D is uncertain. CDR3 length equals 10 residues. The germline V gene has CDR1 SQVTM and CDR2 ANQGSEA. Trimming stripped 6 bases from V and 7 bases from J, with 10 bases between. CDR3 region: CSVGNGEQYF. For the CDR3, the DNA is TGCAGCGTGGGGAACGGGGAGCAGTACTTC.

About this clonotype: An end of the junction differs from the germline gene, which may be a read error. The chain couples TRBV4-1 to TRBJ2-1; D remains unclear. CDR1 is MGHRA and CDR2 is YSYEKL in the germline V gene. CDR3 length equals 14 residues. The CDR3 protein is CASSPPAGVDEQSF. Here the CDR3 DNA reads TGCGCCAGCAGCCCCCCGGCTGGGGTCGATGAGCAGTCCTTC.

This clonotype was observed a handful of times. The V call is TRBV20-1, the J call TRBJ1-5, with D unclear. Deletions cut 2 bases from V and 0 bases from J, with 11 bases between. This CDR3 has 15 amino acids. Germline assignment: CDR1 DFQATT and CDR2 SNEGSKA (reference sequence). The CDR3 nucleotides are TGCAGTGCTAGATCGGTGGGGTATAGCAATCAGCCCCAGCATTTT. It specifies CSARSVGYSNQPQHF.

This clonotype was recorded many times. This sequence joins TRBV20-1 and TRBJ1-6, with a possible D match to TRBD1 (5 bases). The germline V and J ends were trimmed by 4 bases and 9 bases, with 16 bases remaining between them. The CDR3 consists of 14 residues. Germline values: CDR1 DFQATT, CDR2 SNEGSKA (reference sequence). This CDR3 reads CSAKGRQIVSPLHF. The CDR3 DNA reads as TGCAGTGCTAAGGGGAGACAAATCGTTTCACCCCTCCACTTT.

This clonotype was counted at least ten times. The chain joins TRBV24-1 to TRBJ1-2; no clear D gene. Trimming pared 4 bases from V and 4 bases from J, leaving 6 bases between. This CDR3 has 12 amino acids. Germline loops: CDR1 KGHDR, CDR2 SFDVKD. The CDR3 nucleotides read TGTGCCACCAGTGACGGGATCTATGGCTACACCTTC. It codes for CATSDGIYGYTF.

The table lists this clonotype with many counts. CDR3: CASSVLGQGAKFYEQYF. In DNA form, the CDR3 reads TGTGCCAGCAGTGTCCTGGGACAGGGGGCGAAGTTCTACGAGCAGTACTTC. V usage is TRBV6-1 and J usage is TRBJ2-7; TRBD1 matches 12 bases. The germline V gene has CDR1 MNHNS and CDR2 SASEGT. The J segment lost 3 bases and the V segment lost 4 bases, leaving 10 bases of the junction unmatched. The CDR3 spans 17 residues.

This clonotype has more than one count but fewer than ten. The chain carries TRBV6-5 and TRBJ2-1; 16 bases line up with TRBD2. This CDR3 is 15 amino acids long. Trimming removed 6 bases from V and 9 bases from J; junction bases left unmatched: 5. The V gene's germline CDR1 is MNHEY and CDR2 SVGAGI. The CDR3 reads CASSGTSGGAGEQFF. The DNA for the CDR3 is TGTGCCAGCAGCGGGACTAGCGGGGGGGCCGGTGAGCAGTTCTTC.

This clonotype was detected ten times or more. The chain uses TRBV7-2 and TRBJ2-3; 10 bases agree with TRBD2. CDR1 and CDR2 (germline): SGHTA, FQGNSA. The CDR3 is made up of 16 amino acids. The V segment lost 5 bases and the J segment 2 bases; nucleotides outside the gene matches: 7. In DNA form, the CDR3 reads TGTGCCAGCAGCCCCACAGCGGGAGGGTTCACAGATACGCAGTATTTT. As protein: CASSPTAGGFTDTQYF.

This clonotype has at least ten counts. This sequence joins TRBV5-1 and TRBJ2-5; D gene uncertain. CDR3 length equals 15 residues. In germline, CDR1 is SGHRS, CDR2 YFSETQ. The V end was cut by 1 base, the J end by 4 bases, with 14 bases between. The CDR3 region is CASSLLGRNGETQYF. The CDR3 DNA is TGCGCCAGCAGCTTGCTCGGGCGGAATGGAGAGACCCAGTACTTC.

This clonotype has at least ten counts. The J gene is TRBJ1-1, the V gene TRBV7-2; 9 nucleotides match TRBD1. The CDR3 totals 14 residues. With V trimmed by 6 bases and J by 4 bases, 6 bases remained unmatched. Germline assignment: CDR1 SGHTA and CDR2 FQGNSA. The chain's CDR3 is CASRPGTGITEAFF. DNA for the CDR3: TGTGCCAGCAGACCTGGGACAGGGATCACTGAAGCTTTCTTT.

This clonotype was seen a few times. V is TRBV28 and J is TRBJ2-7; weak D call: TRBD1 (5 bases). The CDR3 has 15 residues. Germline assignment: CDR1 MDHEN and CDR2 SYDVKM. Trimming cost V 3 bases and J 3 bases, with 15 bases left between them. CDR3 coding DNA: TGTGCCAGCAGTTTTCAGGCAGGGATACGCTACGAGCAGTACTTC. Amino acid sequence: CASSFQAGIRYEQYF.

The table lists this clonotype with many counts. V is TRBV7-8 and J is TRBJ2-5, with a tentative D call TRBD1 (6 bases). V lost 5 bases and J 5 bases, leaving 18 bases between the germline ends. Germline V CDR1 and CDR2: SGHVS, FQNEAQ. The CDR3 runs to 15 residues. The CDR3 reads CASSPDRSPPETQYF. In DNA, the CDR3 is TGTGCCAGCAGCCCCGACAGGTCCCCCCCGGAGACCCAGTACTTC. Filled out from reference TRBV7-8 and TRBJ2-5, the complete variable domain reads GAGVSQSPRYKVAKRGQDVALRCDPISGHVSLFWYQQALGQGPEFLTYFQNEAQLDKSGLPSDRFFAERPEGSVSTLKIQRTQQEDSAVYLCASSPDRSPPETQYFGPGTRLLVL.

There are many counts of this clonotype. The genes are TRBV6-2 or TRBV6-3 and TRBJ2-1, with 10 bases that match TRBD2. This CDR3 has 17 amino acids. The germline V gene has CDR1 MNHEY and CDR2 SVGEGT. Losses at the gene ends were 4 bases for V and 3 bases for J; bases not matched to a gene: 9. CDR3 DNA: TGTGCCAGCAGTTTTCCATTGACTAGCGGGCTCTACAATGAGCAGTTCTTC. It translates to CASSFPLTSGLYNEQFF.

In the case of this clonotype: A read error is possible here, since a much larger clone lies one base away. The rearrangement joins TRBV7-2 to TRBJ2-5; 8 bases are shared with TRBD1. The V gene's germline CDR1 is SGHTA and CDR2 FQGNSA. Trimming cost V 7 bases and J 4 bases; bases outside gene matches: 8. The CDR3 covers 14 residues. CDR3 region: CASTSPGTGETQYF. CDR3 DNA: TGTGCCAGCACCTCACCCGGGACAGGAGAGACCCAGTACTTC.

This chain links TRBV20-1 with TRBJ2-1; 8 bases are shared with TRBD2. Trimming removed 3 bases from V and 0 bases from J; junction bases left unmatched: 7. CDR3 length: 16 residues. CDR1 DFQATT and CDR2 SNEGSKA come from the germline V gene (reference sequence). CDR3 nucleotide sequence: TGCAGTGCTAGCCGATTGAGCGGGAGCTCCTACAATGAGCAGTTCTTC. Protein: CSASRLSGSSYNEQFF.

This clonotype was found a few times. The chain couples TRBV20-1 to TRBJ2-1; D tentatively fits TRBD1 or TRBD2 (5 bases each). The length of the CDR3 is 14 residues. V lost 5 bases and J 9 bases, leaving 20 bases between the germline ends. Looked up from germline, CDR1 is DFQATT and CDR2 is SNEGSKA (reference sequence). In DNA form, the CDR3 reads TGCAGTGCTCCGGGGTCAGGGTTTCGAAGTGAGCAGTTCTTC. Amino acids: CSAPGSGFRSEQFF.